The 3 T cell receptor beta chains below all came from one sample that was sequenced in a study of STAT5B mutations in CD4+ large granular lymphocyte leukemia (dated by TCRdb to 2022 to 2024). Library generation was performed with the immunoSEQ multiplex PCR assay. Drawn from immuneACCESS, this table holds only the in-frame rearrangements with V and J called that TCRdb kept. Clones are partly lost; checked studies trace under half to an unresolved V gene and leave the rest unexplained. Here the sample has about 32,000 clones; around 85% occur a single time. Of the sample, around 4.6% is held by the ten largest clones. Sequencing was performed on CD4+ T cells from blood buffy coats. These receptors were taken from a human donor in good health.

The rearrangement uses TRBV10-3 and TRBJ2-5, with 7 positions matching TRBD1. This CDR3 has 13 residues. The J segment lost 2 bases and the V segment lost 4 bases, leaving 1 base of the junction unmatched. The germline gives CDR1 ENHRY, CDR2 SYGVKD. The DNA for the CDR3 is TGTGCCATCAGTGGGGGACAGCAAGAGACCCAGTACTTC. Translated, it gives CAISGGQQETQYF.

The chain combines TRBV5-5 with TRBJ2-1; perhaps TRBD1 as D (6 bases). The V gene lost 5 bases and the J gene lost 7 bases, with 16 bases spanning the gap. This CDR3 contains 14 residues. Germline CDR1 is SGHKS and CDR2 is YYEKEE (reference sequence). The CDR3 region is CASRGQPLMNEQFF. DNA for the CDR3: TGTGCCAGCAGAGGACAGCCTCTGATGAATGAGCAGTTCTTC.

The CDR3 sequence: CASSESPSNIYEQYF. For the CDR3, the DNA is TGTGCCAGCAGCGAAAGTCCTAGCAACATCTACGAGCAGTACTTC. The chain links TRBV9 to TRBJ2-7; maybe TRBD2 (5 bases). This CDR3 is 15 amino acids long. From germline, CDR1 is SGDLS and CDR2 YYNGEE. The germline V and J ends were trimmed by 3 bases and 3 bases, with 16 bases remaining between them. The entire variable domain, with the rest obtained from reference TRBV9 and TRBJ2-7, is as follows: DSGVTQTPKHLITATGQRVTLRCSPRSGDLSVYWYQQSLDQGLQFLIQYYNGEERAKGNILERFSAQQFPDLHSELNLSSLELGDSALYFCASSESPSNIYEQYFGPGTRLTVT.